This T cell receptor beta chain was captured by sequencing in a study of metastatic and nonmetastatic thyroid tumors. Every patient underwent thyroid surgery untreated. J gave up 5 bases and V 5 bases, and 9 bases lay outside the gene matches. Germline V gene sequence: CDR1 SGHAT, CDR2 FQNNGV. This CDR3 is built from 17 residues. TCRdb reprocessed the PCR reads using MiXCR. The sample shows under 45,000 clones, 28% of them seen only once. This chain connects TRBV11-2 to TRBJ2-3, with TRBD2 identical over 14 bases. The clonotype was recovered from a male donor with papillary thyroid cancer or a benign thyroid nodule (not recorded which). Some clones in this sample may be carry-over from other donors' samples. What was sequenced was blood. This CDR3 is CASSGLTSGRELDTQYF. DNA for the CDR3: TGTGCCAGCAGCGGACTGACTAGCGGGAGGGAGTTAGATACGCAGTATTTT.